This T cell receptor beta chain originates from a study of CD8 T cells in Susac syndrome (dated by TCRdb to between 2019 and 2020). Looking at the study overall: The study used repertoire sequencing to test whether antigen drove CD8+ T cell activation and differentiation in Susac syndrome. What the authors observed across the whole study: The number of individuals in the TCR sequencing and HLA analysis was recognized as being relatively small.

The sample holds one count of this clonotype. Which antigen it targets is not known. Base qualities are not at hand, and no much larger clone is one base apart. One read represents weak support. Per the germline V gene (reference sequence), SGHNT is the CDR1 and YYREEE is the CDR2. V drops 4 bases and J drops 4 bases, leaving 8 bases in between. The CDR3 starts with the cysteine, ends with the phenylalanine, and has 12 residues. Of all the DNA, just the CDR3 is kept, 36 bases in frame from base 1. RNA was extracted with the RNeasy kit and 0.5 to 1 ug was reverse transcribed using random hexamers. TCR beta CDR3 regions were amplified with the immunoSEQ multiplex PCR assay covering 54 Vbeta and 13 Jbeta segments. To correct PCR amplification bias, a synthetic template baseline was used for both primer optimization and computational correction. From the authors' description of their analysis: Reads were annotated to V, D and J genes according to IMGT and were analyzed with immunoSEQ Analyzer, with only productive sequences retained. To calculate clonality, Shannon entropy was normalized by log2 of the number of productive unique sequences and then subtracted from one. Public and private clones were assessed among the 100 most prevalent clones of each patient and control. Susac-specific clones were defined as absent from healthy and MS cohorts, 1052 published viral clones and other ImmuneACCESS disease sequences. In-frame beta chains were kept once TCRdb had trimmed the public reads at Q25 with fastp and called clones with MiXCR. Each record represents a unique CDR3 protein, reported with the most common genes and DNA among its rows. The V and J calls were not made by the authors but by TCRdb's processing. The sample table contains 140,000 or so distinct CDR3 sequences; only one count was recorded for roughly 94% of them. The ten top clones hold 0.07% to 0.1% of the sample.

High-throughput TCR beta sequencing profiled peripheral blood CD8+ and CD4+ T cells from healthy donors, Susac syndrome patients and multiple sclerosis patients. The healthy donors served as controls matched for age and sex. CD8+ TEMRA cells were enriched by FACS, while bulk CD8+ and CD4+ T cells were purified by magnetic negative isolation. Blood was drawn into EDTA tubes, processed within 24 hours, and PBMCs were isolated by density gradient centrifugation. PBMCs destined for TCR sequencing were cryopreserved in liquid nitrogen and later thawed in a 37 °C water bath. The sorted or isolated CD4+, CD8+ and CD8+ TEMRA cells had a purity of 90% or higher.

The sequence derives from a human donor in good health. The source material was CD4+ T cells from PBMCs. The V and J segments used are TRBV5-4 and TRBJ1-2, with the D gene uncertain. The encoded CDR3 is CASSRVPYGYTF. Here is the DNA: TGTGCCAGCAGCAGGGTCCCCTATGGCTACACCTTC.